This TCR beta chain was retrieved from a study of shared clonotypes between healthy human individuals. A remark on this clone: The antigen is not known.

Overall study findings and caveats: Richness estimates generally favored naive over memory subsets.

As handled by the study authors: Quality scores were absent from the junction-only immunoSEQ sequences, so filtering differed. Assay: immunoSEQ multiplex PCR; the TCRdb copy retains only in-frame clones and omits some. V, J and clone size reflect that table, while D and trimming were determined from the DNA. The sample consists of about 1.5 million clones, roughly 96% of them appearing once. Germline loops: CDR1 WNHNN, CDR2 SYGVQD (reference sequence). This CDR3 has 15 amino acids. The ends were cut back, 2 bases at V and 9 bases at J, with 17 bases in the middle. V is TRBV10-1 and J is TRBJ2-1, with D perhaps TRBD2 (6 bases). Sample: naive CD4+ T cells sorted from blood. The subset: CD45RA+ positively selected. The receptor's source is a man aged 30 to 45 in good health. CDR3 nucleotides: TGCGCCAGCAGTGAGACACTGTCTAGCGTGGGTGAGCAGTTCTTC. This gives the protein CASSETLSSVGEQFF.